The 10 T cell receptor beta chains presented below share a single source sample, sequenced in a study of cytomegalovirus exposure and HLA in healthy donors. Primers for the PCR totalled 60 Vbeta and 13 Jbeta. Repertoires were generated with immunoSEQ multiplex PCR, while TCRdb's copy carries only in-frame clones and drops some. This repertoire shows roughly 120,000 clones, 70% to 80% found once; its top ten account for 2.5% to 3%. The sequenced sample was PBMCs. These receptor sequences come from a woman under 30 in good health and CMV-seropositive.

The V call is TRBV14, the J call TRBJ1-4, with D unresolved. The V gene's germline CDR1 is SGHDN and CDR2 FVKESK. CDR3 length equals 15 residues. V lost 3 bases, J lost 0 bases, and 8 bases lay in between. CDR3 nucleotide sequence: TGTGCCAGCAGCCACCTACCTGCAACTAATGAAAAACTGTTTTTT. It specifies CASSHLPATNEKLFF.

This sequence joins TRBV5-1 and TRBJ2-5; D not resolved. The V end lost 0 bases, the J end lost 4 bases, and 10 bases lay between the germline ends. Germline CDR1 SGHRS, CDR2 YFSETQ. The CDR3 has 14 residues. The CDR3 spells CASSLAYRRETQYF. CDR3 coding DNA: TGCGCCAGCAGCTTGGCCTATCGTCGAGAGACCCAGTACTTC.

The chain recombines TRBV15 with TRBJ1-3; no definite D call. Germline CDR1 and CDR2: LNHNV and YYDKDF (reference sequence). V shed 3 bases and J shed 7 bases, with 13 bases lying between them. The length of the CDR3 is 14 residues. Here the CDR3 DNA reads TGTGCCACCAGCAGTCCGACCTTCGGGAACACCATATATTTT. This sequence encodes CATSSPTFGNTIYF. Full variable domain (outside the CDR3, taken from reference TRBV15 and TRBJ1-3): DAMVIQNPRYQVTQFGKPVTLSCSQTLNHNVMYWYQQKSSQAPKLLFHYYDKDFNNEADTPDNFQSRRPNTSFCFLDIRSPGLGDTAMYLCATSSPTFGNTIYFGEGSWLTVV.

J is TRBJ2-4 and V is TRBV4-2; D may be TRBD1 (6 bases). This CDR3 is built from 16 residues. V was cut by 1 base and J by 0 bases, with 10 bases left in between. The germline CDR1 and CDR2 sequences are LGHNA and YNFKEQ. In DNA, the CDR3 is TGTGCCAGCAGCCAAGGGGGGCGGTTAGCCAAAAACATTCAGTACTTC. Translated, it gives CASSQGGRLAKNIQYF.

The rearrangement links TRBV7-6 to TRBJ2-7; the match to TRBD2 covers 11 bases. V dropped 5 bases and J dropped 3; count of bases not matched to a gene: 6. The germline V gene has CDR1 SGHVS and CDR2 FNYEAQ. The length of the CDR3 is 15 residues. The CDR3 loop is CASSARGLAVYEQYF. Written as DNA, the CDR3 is TGTGCCAGCAGCGCCCGGGGACTAGCGGTCTACGAGCAGTACTTC.

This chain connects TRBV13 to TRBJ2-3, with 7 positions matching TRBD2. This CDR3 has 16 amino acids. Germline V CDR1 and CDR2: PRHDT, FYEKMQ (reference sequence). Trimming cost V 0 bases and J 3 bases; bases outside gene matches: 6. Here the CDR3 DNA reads TGTGCCAGCAGCTTAGGGACTAGCTGGAGGACAGATACGCAGTATTTT. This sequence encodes CASSLGTSWRTDTQYF.

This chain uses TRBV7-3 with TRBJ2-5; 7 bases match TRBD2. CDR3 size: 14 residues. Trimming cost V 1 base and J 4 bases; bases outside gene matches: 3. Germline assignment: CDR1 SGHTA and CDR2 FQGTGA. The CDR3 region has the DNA TGTGCCAGCAGCTTAAAAGGACTAGGAGAGACCCAGTACTTC. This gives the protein CASSLKGLGETQYF.

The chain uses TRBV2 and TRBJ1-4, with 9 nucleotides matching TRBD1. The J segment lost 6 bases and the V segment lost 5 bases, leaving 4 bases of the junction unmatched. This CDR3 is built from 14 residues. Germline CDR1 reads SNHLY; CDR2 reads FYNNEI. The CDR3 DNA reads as TGTGCCAGCAGTCGCGACAGGGGGGATGAAAAACTGTTTTTT. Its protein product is CASSRDRGDEKLFF.

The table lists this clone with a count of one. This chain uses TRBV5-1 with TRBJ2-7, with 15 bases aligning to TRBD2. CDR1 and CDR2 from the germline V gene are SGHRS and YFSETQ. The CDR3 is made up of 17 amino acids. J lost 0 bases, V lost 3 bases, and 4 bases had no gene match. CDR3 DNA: TGCGCCAGCAGCTGGGGACTAGCGGGAGGTCTCTCCTACGAGCAGTACTTC. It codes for CASSWGLAGGLSYEQYF. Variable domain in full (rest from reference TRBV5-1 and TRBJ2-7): KAGVTQTPRYLIKTRGQQVTLSCSPISGHRSVSWYQQTPGQGLQFLFEYFSETQRNKGNFPGRFSGRQFSNSRSEMNVSTLELGDSALYLCASSWGLAGGLSYEQYFGPGTRLTVT.

As DNA, the CDR3 is TGTGCCAGCAGTTTATCGTACCCAGCGGGCACAGATACGCAGTATTTT. It is translated as CASSLSYPAGTDTQYF. V gene TRBV27 combines with J gene TRBJ2-3; perhaps TRBD2 as D (5 bases). With 0 bases removed from V and 1 base from J, the gap between germline ends came to 11 bases. Germline V gene sequence: CDR1 MNHEY, CDR2 SMNVEV (reference sequence). The CDR3 contains 16 residues.